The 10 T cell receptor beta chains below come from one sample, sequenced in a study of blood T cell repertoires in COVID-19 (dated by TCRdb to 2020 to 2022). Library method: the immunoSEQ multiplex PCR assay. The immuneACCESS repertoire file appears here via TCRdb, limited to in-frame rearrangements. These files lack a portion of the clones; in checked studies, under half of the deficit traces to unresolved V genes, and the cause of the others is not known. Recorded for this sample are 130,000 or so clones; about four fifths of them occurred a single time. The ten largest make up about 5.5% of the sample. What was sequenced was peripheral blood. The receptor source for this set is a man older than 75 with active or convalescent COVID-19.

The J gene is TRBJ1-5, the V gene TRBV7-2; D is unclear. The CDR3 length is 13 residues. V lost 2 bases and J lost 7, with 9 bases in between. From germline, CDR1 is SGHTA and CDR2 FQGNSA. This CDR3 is CASSLPGGQPQHF. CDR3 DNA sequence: TGTGCCAGCAGCTTACCGGGAGGACAGCCCCAGCATTTT.

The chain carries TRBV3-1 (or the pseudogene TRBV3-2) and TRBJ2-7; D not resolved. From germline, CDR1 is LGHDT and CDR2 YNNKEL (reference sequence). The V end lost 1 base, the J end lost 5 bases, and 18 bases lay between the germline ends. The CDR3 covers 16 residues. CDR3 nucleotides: TGTGCCAGCAGCCAAGGGTACCATACGAGTCGCGACGAGCAGTACTTC. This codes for CASSQGYHTSRDEQYF.

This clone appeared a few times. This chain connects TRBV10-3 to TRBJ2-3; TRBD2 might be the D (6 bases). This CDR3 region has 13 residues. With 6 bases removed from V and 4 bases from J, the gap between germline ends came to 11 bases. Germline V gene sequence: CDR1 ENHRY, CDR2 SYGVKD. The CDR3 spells CAIRGGVPDTQYF. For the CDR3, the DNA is TGTGCCATCAGGGGCGGGGTGCCAGATACGCAGTATTTT.

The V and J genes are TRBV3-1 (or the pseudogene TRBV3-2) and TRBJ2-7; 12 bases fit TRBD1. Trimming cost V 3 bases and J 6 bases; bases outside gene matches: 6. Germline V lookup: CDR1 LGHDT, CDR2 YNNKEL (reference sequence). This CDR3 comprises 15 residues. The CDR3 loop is CASSHAGTGGGEQYF. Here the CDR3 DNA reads TGTGCCAGCAGCCATGCCGGGACAGGGGGCGGCGAGCAGTACTTC.

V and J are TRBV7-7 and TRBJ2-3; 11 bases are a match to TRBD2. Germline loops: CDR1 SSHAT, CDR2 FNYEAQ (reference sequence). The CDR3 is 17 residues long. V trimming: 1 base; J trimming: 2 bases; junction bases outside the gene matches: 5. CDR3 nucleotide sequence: TGTGCCAGCAGCTTAGAGCCTAGCGGGGGGCCCACAGATACGCAGTATTTT. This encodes CASSLEPSGGPTDTQYF.

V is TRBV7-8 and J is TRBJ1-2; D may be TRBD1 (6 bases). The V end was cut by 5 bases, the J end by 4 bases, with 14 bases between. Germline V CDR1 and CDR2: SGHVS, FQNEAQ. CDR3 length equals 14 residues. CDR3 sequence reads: CASSNFQGPYGYTF. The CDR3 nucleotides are TGTGCCAGCAGCAATTTCCAGGGGCCCTATGGCTACACCTTC.

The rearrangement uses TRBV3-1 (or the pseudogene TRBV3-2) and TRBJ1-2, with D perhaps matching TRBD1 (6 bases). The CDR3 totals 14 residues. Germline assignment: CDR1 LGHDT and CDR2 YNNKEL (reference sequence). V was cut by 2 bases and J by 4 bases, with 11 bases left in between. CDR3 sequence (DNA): TGTGCCAGCAGCCAAAAGGGGGTTAGCTATGGCTACACCTTC. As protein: CASSQKGVSYGYTF.

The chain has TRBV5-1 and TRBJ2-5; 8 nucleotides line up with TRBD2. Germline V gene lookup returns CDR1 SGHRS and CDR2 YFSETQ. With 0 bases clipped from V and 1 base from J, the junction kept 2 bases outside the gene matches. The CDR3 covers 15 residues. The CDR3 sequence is CASSLGSGVQETQYF. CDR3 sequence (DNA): TGCGCCAGCAGCTTGGGTAGCGGGGTCCAAGAGACCCAGTACTTC.

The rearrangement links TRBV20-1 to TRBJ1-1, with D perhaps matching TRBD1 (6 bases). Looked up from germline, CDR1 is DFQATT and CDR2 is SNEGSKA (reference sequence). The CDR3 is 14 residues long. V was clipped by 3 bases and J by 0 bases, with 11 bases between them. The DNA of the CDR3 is TGCAGTGCTAGTGGGGAGGGGGTGAACACTGAAGCTTTCTTT. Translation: CSASGEGVNTEAFF.

The chain's CDR3 is CASRHGTSGGSMGIQYF. In DNA, the CDR3 is TGTGCCAGCAGACACGGGACTAGCGGGGGGAGTATGGGCATTCAGTACTTC. J is TRBJ2-4 and V is TRBV7-9, with 15 bases that match TRBD2. Trimming cost V 6 bases and J 9 bases; bases outside gene matches: 12. The CDR3 is made up of 17 amino acids. The germline CDR1 and CDR2 sequences are SEHNR and FQNEAQ (reference sequence).